Listed here are 17 T cell receptor beta chains from one sample, sequenced in a study of T cells in Graves' hyperthyroidism and ophthalmopathy (dated by TCRdb to 2018 to 2020). Library construction relied on multiplex PCR. Sequencer: Illumina HiSeq 2000. The TCR beta CDR3 regions were amplified from RNA transcripts. The TCR CDR3 was subjected to a first round of RT-PCR using the HTBI primer set and the Qiagen OneStep RT-PCR kit. TCRdb ran its own pipeline on the public reads, namely fastp trimming at Q25 and MiXCR clone calling, and kept in-frame beta chains. Records with the same CDR3 protein are collapsed into one entry carrying the most frequent genes and DNA. Within this sample are about 590,000 distinct CDR3 sequences, with 15% to 19% of them counted one time only. Jointly, the top ten make up around 7.8% of the sample. Sample: blood. These receptors originate from a woman aged 30 to 39 with Graves' hyperthyroidism.

This clonotype came up a few times. The chain links TRBV5-1 to TRBJ2-7, with 10 bases identical to TRBD1. The CDR3 consists of 14 residues. Per the germline V gene, CDR1 is SGHRS and CDR2 is YFSETQ. The V segment lost 4 bases and the J segment 3 bases; nucleotides outside the gene matches: 4. CDR3 in DNA: TGCGCCAGCAGCCCGGACAGGGGGAACTACGAGCAGTACTTC. Its translation is CASSPDRGNYEQYF.

This clonotype was counted between two and nine times. V gene TRBV6-1 combines with J gene TRBJ2-2; D could derive from TRBD1 or TRBD2 (6 bases each). Germline CDR1 and CDR2: MNHNS and SASEGT. The CDR3 length is 17 residues. Trimming took 3 bases from V and 5 from J, leaving 19 bases between them. CDR3 amino acids: CASSEGVGGFGTGELFF. The DNA of the CDR3 is TGTGCCAGCAGTGAGGGGGTCGGGGGCTTCGGGACCGGGGAGCTGTTTTTT.

This clonotype was detected many times. The chain is built from TRBV2 and TRBJ2-1, with 8 bases identical to TRBD1. The CDR3 loop spans 15 amino acids. The V gene end was trimmed by 8 bases and the J gene end by 0 bases; junction bases not matched to a gene: 6. Germline V gene lookup returns CDR1 SNHLY and CDR2 FYNNEI. The CDR3 protein is CASQDRDLSYNEQFF. CDR3 DNA sequence: TGTGCCAGCCAGGACAGGGATCTCTCCTACAATGAGCAGTTCTTC.

A few counts support this clonotype. The CDR3 here is CSVVRDFETQYF. DNA of the CDR3: TGCAGCGTTGTAAGGGATTTCGAGACCCAGTACTTC. The rearrangement uses TRBV29-1 and TRBJ2-5; D is undetermined. V lost 4 bases and J lost 5, with 11 bases in between. The CDR3 sequence is 12 residues long. Germline V lookup: CDR1 SQVTM, CDR2 ANQGSEA.

This clonotype was detected many times. The rearrangement joins TRBV28 to TRBJ2-7, with 8 bases matching TRBD1. The length of the CDR3 is 14 residues. The germline V gene has CDR1 MDHEN and CDR2 SYDVKM. After removal of 5 bases from V and 3 bases from J, the junction contained 6 bases not matched to a gene. DNA of the CDR3: TGTGCCAGCAGTACGGGGACAGGACTCTACGAGCAGTACTTC. Amino acid sequence: CASSTGTGLYEQYF.

The sample holds many counts of this clonotype. One end of the junction varies from germline; a read error may be responsible. V gene TRBV5-1 combines with J gene TRBJ2-7, with unresolved D. Germline CDR1 reads SGHRS; CDR2 reads YFSETQ. The length of the CDR3 is 12 residues. Written as DNA, the CDR3 is TGTGCCAGCAGCTTAGTCGGGTACGAGCAGTACTTC. Residues: CASSLVGYEQYF.

The chain joins TRBV4-1 to TRBJ2-1, with D tentatively TRBD2 (5 bases). V gave up 2 bases and J gave up 1 base, with 9 bases separating them. Germline CDR1 reads MGHRA; CDR2 reads YSYEKL. The CDR3 has 15 residues. In DNA, the CDR3 is TGCGCCAGCAGCCAAACGAGGGCGTCCTACAATGAGCAGTTCTTC. It encodes CASSQTRASYNEQFF.

The sample holds many counts of this clonotype. The chain joins TRBV20-1 to TRBJ2-7; D remains unclear. Germline V gene data show CDR1 as DFQATT and CDR2 as SNEGSKA (reference sequence). Between the trimmed V and J ends, which lost 3 bases and 5 bases, there was a span of 8 bases. The CDR3 runs 11 residues. The CDR3 sequence is CSASSSHEQYF. In DNA, the CDR3 is TGCAGTGCTAGTAGCAGTCACGAGCAGTACTTC.

This clonotype was found many times. The chain carries TRBV7-2 and TRBJ2-3; 7 positions match TRBD1. The trim removed 5 bases at V and 0 bases at J, leaving 5 bases unmatched. Germline values: CDR1 SGHTA, CDR2 FQGNSA. The CDR3 consists of 15 residues. For the CDR3, the DNA is TGTGCCAGCAGCACCCGGACAGGTAGCACAGATACGCAGTATTTT. Amino acids: CASSTRTGSTDTQYF.

This clonotype was observed many times. V usage is TRBV30 and J usage is TRBJ2-1; D call uncertain. This CDR3 is built from 14 residues. The germline V and J ends were trimmed by 7 bases and 0 bases, with 13 bases remaining between them. CDR1 and CDR2 (germline): GTSNPN, SVGIG (reference sequence). The CDR3 sequence is CAFSSGSSYNEQFF. DNA for the CDR3: TGTGCCTTCTCCTCGGGTAGCTCCTACAATGAGCAGTTCTTC.

This clonotype came up many times. The chain couples TRBV5-1 to TRBJ1-1, with D hard to call. The V and J ends lost 4 bases and 1 base respectively, with 11 bases between them. The CDR3 length is 14 residues. The germline V gene encodes CDR1 SGHRS and CDR2 YFSETQ. Written as DNA, the CDR3 is TGCGCCAGCAGCCTACAACAGAGGAACACTGAAGCTTTCTTT. Protein product: CASSLQQRNTEAFF.

This chain links TRBV16 with TRBJ1-5; D unclear. The germline V gene encodes CDR1 KGHSY and CDR2 FQNENV. The CDR3 is 15 residues long. V was trimmed by 3 bases and J by 4 bases, leaving 13 bases between them. CDR3 sequence reads: CASSQGGNPNQPQHF. CDR3 nucleotides: TGTGCCAGCAGCCAGGGAGGGAACCCAAATCAGCCCCAGCATTTT.

Ten or more counts support this clonotype. This chain connects TRBV4-3 to TRBJ1-4; D unclear. CDR3 length: 13 residues. The ends were cut back, 4 bases at V and 8 bases at J, with 11 bases in the middle. The germline CDR1 and CDR2 sequences are LGHNA and YSLEER. This chain's CDR3 is CASSPPGVEKLFF. For the CDR3, the DNA is TGCGCCAGCAGCCCCCCTGGGGTCGAAAAACTGTTTTTT.

Regarding this clonotype: This may be a read error, as it is one base from a much larger clone. V is TRBV3-1 and J is TRBJ1-2; weak D call: TRBD1 (5 bases). This CDR3 is built from 13 residues. The germline V and J ends were trimmed by 3 bases and 7 bases, with 12 bases remaining between them. The germline V gene has CDR1 LGHDT and CDR2 YNNKEL (reference sequence). This CDR3 reads CASSHQGTTGYTF. CDR3 nucleotides: TGTGCCAGCAGCCACCAGGGCACGACTGGCTACACCTTC.

This clonotype was observed at least ten times. The chain uses TRBV7-9 and TRBJ2-1; weak D call: TRBD2 (6 bases). Germline CDR1 is SEHNR and CDR2 is FQNEAQ (reference sequence). Trimming left V 1 base short and J 6 bases short, with 16 bases between. The CDR3 has 16 residues. The CDR3 bases are TGTGCCAGCAGCTTAGTAGCGGCCATCCTCCCCAATGAGCAGTTCTTC. Translating it yields CASSLVAAILPNEQFF.

J is TRBJ1-2 and V is TRBV27; D unresolved. The germline V gene encodes CDR1 MNHEY and CDR2 SMNVEV (reference sequence). Trimming stripped 4 bases from V and 8 bases from J, with 20 bases between. The CDR3 totals 15 residues. The CDR3 sequence is CASSSREASPGGYTF. CDR3 bases: TGTGCCAGCAGTTCCAGAGAGGCCTCCCCCGGCGGCTACACCTTC.

V usage is TRBV20-1 and J usage is TRBJ1-4; D is ambiguous. V was shortened by 4 bases and J by 4 bases, with 10 bases between the two germline ends. Looked up from germline, CDR1 is DFQATT and CDR2 is SNEGSKA (reference sequence). The CDR3 loop spans 13 amino acids. The CDR3 region has the DNA TGCAGTGCTACCGACGAAATTAATGAAAAACTGTTTTTT. Encoded protein: CSATDEINEKLFF.